Listed here are 29 T cell receptor beta chains from one sample, sequenced in a study of T cell responses to AZD1222 COVID-19 vaccine. The table came from immunoSEQ multiplex PCR; TCRdb's copy has only in-frame clones and leaves some out. The sample has roughly 150,000 clones, 85% to 90% seen once. The starting material was peripheral blood, obtained on day 0 of AZD1222 vaccination. Receptors were obtained from an adult in good health.

Concerning this clone: Other DNA variants within this sample encode the same CDR3. This chain joins TRBV6-1 and TRBJ1-5; maybe TRBD1 (5 bases). Trimming shortened V by 2 bases and J by 2 bases, and 13 bases separated the two germline ends. Germline assignment: CDR1 MNHNS and CDR2 SASEGT. CDR3 size: 16 residues. DNA for the CDR3: TGTGCCAGCAGTGAAACCGCGGGGGGAGGCAATCAGCCCCAGCATTTT. Translation gives CASSETAGGGNQPQHF.

V is TRBV2 and J is TRBJ2-1; D remains unclear. The CDR3 is 13 residues long. V gave up 6 bases and J gave up 3 bases, with 9 bases separating them. Germline assignment: CDR1 SNHLY and CDR2 FYNNEI. This chain's CDR3 is CASRGEDYNEQFF. CDR3 sequence (DNA): TGTGCCAGCAGAGGTGAGGACTACAATGAGCAGTTCTTC.

V gene TRBV18 combines with J gene TRBJ1-5; possible D gene TRBD1, 6 bases. The CDR3 loop spans 16 amino acids. Germline CDR1 and CDR2: KGHSH and LQKENI. V was cut by 4 bases and J by 0 bases, with 13 bases left in between. The CDR3 here is CASSLNDRYSNQPQHF. CDR3 coding DNA: TGTGCCAGCTCACTTAATGACAGGTATAGCAATCAGCCCCAGCATTTT.

The chain joins TRBV11-2 to TRBJ2-5; the D is unclear. Germline CDR1 and CDR2: SGHAT and FQNNGV. The V end was cut by 5 bases, the J end by 2 bases, with 15 bases between. The CDR3 is 15 residues long. CDR3 in amino acids: CASSPVLAGQETQYF. CDR3 coding DNA: TGTGCCAGCAGCCCCGTATTGGCTGGGCAAGAGACCCAGTACTTC.

Only one count was recorded for this clone. V and J are TRBV6-2 or TRBV6-3 and TRBJ1-1; 11 bases align to TRBD1. This CDR3 spans 17 amino acids. V was clipped by 2 bases and J by 0 bases; unmatched bases: 5. Germline assignment: CDR1 MNHEY and CDR2 SVGEGT. In DNA, the CDR3 is TGTGCCAGCAGTTACCCGGACAGGGGGCCTATGAACACTGAAGCTTTCTTT. This gives the protein CASSYPDRGPMNTEAFF.

The chain combines TRBV27 with TRBJ2-2; 9 bases are shared with TRBD2. This CDR3 contains 19 residues. V was clipped by 2 bases and J by 0 bases; unmatched bases: 10. Germline-derived CDR1 and CDR2 are MNHEY and SMNVEV (reference sequence). The CDR3 here is CASSLIFLAGLPNTGELFF. CDR3 nucleotides: TGTGCCAGCAGTTTAATTTTTCTAGCGGGGCTTCCGAACACCGGGGAGCTGTTTTTT.

The chain has TRBV6-4 and TRBJ2-6; weak D call: TRBD1 (6 bases). The CDR3 loop spans 15 amino acids. V shed 6 bases and J shed 4 bases, with 13 bases lying between them. CDR1 is MRHNA, CDR2 SNTAGT, per germline. The CDR3 here is CASRDTGSGANVLTF. Here the CDR3 DNA reads TGTGCCAGCAGGGACACAGGGTCAGGGGCCAACGTCCTGACTTTC.

The rearrangement joins TRBV5-6 to TRBJ1-2; D is unclear. Germline V CDR1 and CDR2: SGHDT, YYEEEE. This CDR3 has 13 amino acids. V lost 2 bases to trimming and J lost 4 bases, with 9 bases between them. This CDR3 is CASSLNPIYGYTF. CDR3 bases: TGTGCCAGCAGCTTAAACCCAATCTATGGCTACACCTTC.

This clone came up a few times. CDR3 nucleotides: TGTGCTAGTGGTATGGGCCTTGGCTACACCTTC. Translation: CASGMGLGYTF. The V gene is TRBV12-5, the J gene TRBJ1-2; D remains ambiguous. V lost 5 bases and J 7 bases, leaving 8 bases between the germline ends. Germline V CDR1 and CDR2: LGHNT, FRNRAP. The CDR3 has 11 amino acids.

This sequence joins TRBV19 and TRBJ2-5; D is unresolved. Per the germline V gene, CDR1 is LNHDA and CDR2 is SQIVND (reference sequence). The CDR3 contains 13 residues. V lost 5 bases to trimming and J lost 0 bases, with 7 bases between them. The CDR3 DNA is TGTGCCAGTAGTCCTAGATACCAAGAGACCCAGTACTTC. It is translated as CASSPRYQETQYF.

The V and J genes are TRBV28 and TRBJ1-3; D is unresolved. V lost 6 bases, J lost 0 bases, and 15 bases lay in between. From germline, CDR1 is MDHEN and CDR2 SYDVKM. This CDR3 spans 16 amino acids. CDR3 region: CASSPNGVSSGNTIYF. The DNA for the CDR3 is TGTGCCAGCAGCCCTAATGGGGTGAGCTCTGGAAACACCATATATTTT. The variable domain in full, with the rest retrieved from reference TRBV28 and TRBJ1-3, is DVKVTQSSRYLVKRTGEKVFLECVQDMDHENMFWYRQDPGLGLRLIYFSYDVKMKEKGDIPEGYSVSREKKERFSLILESASTNQTSMYLCASSPNGVSSGNTIYFGEGSWLTVV.

This rearrangement joins TRBV5-5 to TRBJ2-3, with a weak D call TRBD2 (6 bases). The CDR3 spans 14 residues. Trimming pared 3 bases from V and 2 bases from J, leaving 10 bases between. From germline, CDR1 is SGHKS and CDR2 YYEKEE (reference sequence). The CDR3 sequence: CASSSGADTDTQYF. The CDR3 DNA reads TGTGCCAGCAGCTCGGGAGCGGACACAGATACGCAGTATTTT.

The rearrangement links TRBV7-2 to TRBJ2-7, with 7 bases fitting TRBD2. CDR1 and CDR2 (germline): SGHTA, FQGNSA. The CDR3 runs to 14 residues. The V gene end was trimmed by 0 bases and the J gene end by 4 bases; junction bases not matched to a gene: 3. The CDR3 bases are TGTGCCAGCAGCTTAGCGGGAGGGCCTTACGAGCAGTACTTC. Its protein is CASSLAGGPYEQYF.

The chain employs TRBV4-3 and TRBJ2-5, with 9 bases identical to TRBD2. The V segment lost 4 bases and the J segment 5 bases; nucleotides outside the gene matches: 11. Germline CDR1 and CDR2: LGHNA and YSLEER. The CDR3 spans 16 residues. Here the CDR3 DNA reads TGCGCCAGCAGCCCCGCCCGGGTAGCGGGGGATGAGACCCAGTACTTC. Protein sequence: CASSPARVAGDETQYF.

This rearrangement joins TRBV29-1 to TRBJ2-5, with D maybe TRBD1 (6 bases). This CDR3 has 15 residues. Germline assignment: CDR1 SQVTM and CDR2 ANQGSEA. V lost 2 bases to trimming and J lost 4 bases, with 17 bases between them. CDR3 DNA sequence: TGCAGCGTTGAACGGGGCTGGGGGCGGGCAGAGACCCAGTACTTC. Protein sequence: CSVERGWGRAETQYF.

The V call is TRBV9, the J call TRBJ1-6; D is possibly TRBD1 (6 bases). The V gene lost 5 bases and the J gene lost 10 bases, with 13 bases spanning the gap. CDR1 and CDR2 (germline): SGDLS, YYNGEE. There are 13 residues in the CDR3. The CDR3 nucleotides read TGTGCCAGCAGTGAGGGGGTGCGGTCACCCCTCCACTTT. Translated: CASSEGVRSPLHF.

This clone was found once. The genes are TRBV7-2 and TRBJ1-2; possible D gene TRBD1, 5 bases. The germline CDR1 and CDR2 sequences are SGHTA and FQGNSA. V lost 2 bases to trimming and J lost 7 bases, with 14 bases between them. The CDR3 covers 14 residues. In DNA form, the CDR3 reads TGTGCCAGCAGCTTACCCCAGGGAGATGGTGGCTACACCTTC. This gives the protein CASSLPQGDGGYTF.

V gene TRBV7-8 combines with J gene TRBJ1-5; D is unclear. V was pared by 0 bases and J by 3 bases, with 3 bases between. Germline CDR1 SGHVS, CDR2 FQNEAQ. The CDR3 extends over 13 amino acids. The CDR3 is CASSLAYNQPQHF. Written as DNA, the CDR3 is TGTGCCAGCAGCTTAGCCTACAATCAGCCCCAGCATTTT.

The chain has TRBV6-2 or TRBV6-3 and TRBJ1-1, with 8 bases identical to TRBD1. The J segment lost 1 base and the V segment lost 6 bases, leaving 4 bases of the junction unmatched. Germline V gene sequence: CDR1 MNHEY, CDR2 SVGEGT. The CDR3 is made up of 14 amino acids. The CDR3 nucleotides read TGTGCCAGCAGCTGGACAGGGCAGAACACTGAAGCTTTCTTT. This codes for CASSWTGQNTEAFF.

The rearrangement uses TRBV2 and TRBJ2-7; possibly TRBD1 or TRBD2 for D (5 bases each). CDR1 and CDR2 (germline): SNHLY, FYNNEI. The V gene lost 7 bases and the J gene lost 0 bases, with 13 bases spanning the gap. The CDR3 contains 14 residues. DNA of the CDR3: TGTGCCAGCAAAATTGGGACCAGCTCCTACGAGCAGTACTTC. Translation: CASKIGTSSYEQYF.

The V gene is TRBV5-6, the J gene TRBJ1-5; no clear D gene. CDR1 and CDR2 from the germline V gene are SGHDT and YYEEEE. The CDR3 totals 12 residues. Trimming shortened V by 3 bases and J by 7 bases, and 8 bases separated the two germline ends. This CDR3 is CASSSVGQPQHF. The CDR3 DNA sequence: TGTGCCAGCAGCTCGGTCGGGCAGCCCCAGCATTTT.

The chain employs TRBV5-6 and TRBJ1-1; D perhaps matches TRBD1 (6 bases). The CDR3 length is 14 residues. V was shortened by 4 bases and J by 5 bases, with 15 bases between the two germline ends. Per germline, CDR1 SGHDT and CDR2 YYEEEE. The CDR3 region is CASSRYRVGTEAFF. CDR3 DNA sequence: TGTGCCAGCAGCAGATACAGGGTAGGGACTGAAGCTTTCTTT.

About this clone itself: The identical CDR3 is also encoded by other nucleotide sequences in the sample. The J gene is TRBJ1-2, the V gene TRBV6-5; the match to TRBD1 covers 10 bases. The CDR3 contains 16 residues. From germline, CDR1 is MNHEY and CDR2 SVGAGI. V gave up 0 bases and J gave up 2 bases; unmatched junction bases: 3. In nucleotides, the CDR3 is TGTGCCAGCAGTTACTCGCGACAGGGGGCGAACTATGGCTACACCTTC. Translated: CASSYSRQGANYGYTF.

The J gene is TRBJ2-7, the V gene TRBV19; the D gene is possibly TRBD1 (5 bases). Trimming cost V 5 bases and J 2 bases, with 13 bases left between them. Germline V gene sequence: CDR1 LNHDA, CDR2 SQIVND (reference sequence). This CDR3 region has 14 residues. The CDR3 DNA follows: TGTGCCAGTAGTTCGTCGGCAGGGACCTACGAGCAGTACTTC. Protein: CASSSSAGTYEQYF.

This chain links TRBV3-1 (or the pseudogene TRBV3-2) with TRBJ2-1, with D unresolved. Trimming took 3 bases from V and 6 from J, leaving 9 bases between them. Germline V lookup: CDR1 LGHDT, CDR2 YNNKEL (reference sequence). The CDR3 consists of 13 residues. For the CDR3, the DNA is TGTGCCAGCAGCCATCCGGGCGTCAATGAGCAGTTCTTC. This sequence encodes CASSHPGVNEQFF.

The chain combines TRBV15 with TRBJ1-5; weak D call: TRBD1 (5 bases). V dropped 3 bases and J dropped 4 bases, with 10 bases sitting between them. There are 14 residues in the CDR3. Germline lookup yields CDR1 LNHNV and CDR2 YYDKDF (reference sequence). CDR3: CATSSARGNQPQHF. As DNA, the CDR3 is TGTGCCACCAGCAGCGCCCGGGGGAATCAGCCCCAGCATTTT.

The genes are TRBV11-1 and TRBJ2-1, with TRBD2 matching over 7 bases. The CDR3 is 14 amino acids. CDR1 and CDR2 (germline): SGHAT, FQDESV (reference sequence). V trimming: 3 bases; J trimming: 4 bases; junction bases outside the gene matches: 3. The DNA of the CDR3 is TGTGCCAGCAGCTTCAGCGGGGATTACAATGAGCAGTTCTTC. Amino acids: CASSFSGDYNEQFF.

This chain uses TRBV5-1 with TRBJ1-1; the match to TRBD1 covers 8 bases. After removal of 4 bases from V and 4 bases from J, the junction contained 6 bases not matched to a gene. Germline CDR1 is SGHRS and CDR2 is YFSETQ. This CDR3 is built from 14 residues. This chain's CDR3 is CASSDGQGRTEAFF. The DNA for the CDR3 is TGCGCCAGCAGCGACGGACAGGGACGCACTGAAGCTTTCTTT.

The chain employs TRBV5-4 and TRBJ1-4, with D hard to call. V shed 3 bases and J shed 3 bases, with 6 bases lying between them. The CDR3 has 13 residues. Looked up from germline, CDR1 is SGHNT and CDR2 is YYREEE (reference sequence). As DNA, the CDR3 is TGTGCCAGCAGCTCGGAGCCTAATGAAAAACTGTTTTTT. It yields the protein CASSSEPNEKLFF.